This T cell receptor beta chain was profiled in a study of radiation and T cells in renal cell carcinoma. Study-wide results and caveats: In blood, top tumor clones expanded by 2 weeks, shrinking by 4.

Note on this clone: What it binds is not known.

Looked up from germline, CDR1 is LNHNV and CDR2 is YYDKDF (reference sequence). There are 16 residues in the CDR3. V was pared by 5 bases and J by 5 bases, with 22 bases between. Stated time point: blood 4 weeks post-SBRT, at nephrectomy. This sample's treatment: 15 Gy SBRT to primary tumor, nephrectomy 4 weeks later. Nephrectomy followed 15 Gy stereotactic body radiation by 4 weeks. Radiation-treated patients gave blood at baseline, week 2 and week 4. The repertoire was sequenced with immunoSEQ multiplex PCR; TCRdb's copy has only in-frame clones and lacks some. The sample has more than 60,000 clones, less than 90% seen once.

The sequencing here drew on blood, taken from a patient whose treatment included radiotherapy and nephrectomy. The clonotype comes from a woman in her sixties with renal cell carcinoma. The chain has TRBV15 and TRBJ2-7; possibly TRBD2 for D (6 bases). Here the CDR3 DNA reads TGTGCCACCAGCGGCTACCCCGGGACTGGACTCGACGAGCAGTACTTC. This encodes CATSGYPGTGLDEQYF.